This TCR beta chain was obtained from a study of cytotoxic CD8 clonotypes in ibrutinib-treated CLL. Assay: immunoSEQ multiplex PCR; the TCRdb copy retains only in-frame clones and omits some. The sample lists 300,000 or so clones; about 64% were seen once. CDR1 is SGHRS and CDR2 is YFSETQ in the germline V gene. V was clipped by 4 bases and J by 4 bases, with 13 bases between them. This CDR3 has 14 residues. The clonotype was recovered from a human donor with chronic lymphocytic leukemia. The sequencing here drew on PBMCs, taken after 36 months of ibrutinib treatment. The chain couples TRBV5-1 to TRBJ2-3, with D perhaps matching TRBD2 (6 bases). The CDR3 loop reads CASSHVGGADTQYF. CDR3 DNA sequence: TGCGCCAGCAGCCACGTCGGAGGGGCAGATACGCAGTATTTT.